This TCR beta chain was identified during a study of T-cell reconstitution after alpha-beta-depleted transplantation in children. The study, taken as a whole, reports: T-cell numbers and diversity, one year after transplant, stemmed largely from T cells that were newly produced. There were some patients whose high TCRbeta diversity at day 60 came from surviving recipient T cells and thymic progenitors. Approximately two months post-transplant, alpha-beta T cells reportedly originated from several hundred expanded graft clones.

TCRbeta library construction was performed incorporating unique molecular identifiers. Each CDR3 protein is one row after TCRdb ran MiXCR on the PCR reads. This sample has some 450,000 distinct CDR3 sequences, with roughly 44% found just once. Trimming removed 0 bases at V and 6 bases at J, with 12 bases between. Germline CDR1 reads SGHRS; CDR2 reads YFSETQ. There are 14 residues in the CDR3. This clonotype has a count of ten or more. What it binds is unknown. This TCR was sampled from a girl under 10 years old with aplastic anemia, due to receive a stem cell transplant. Source: PBMCs, taken before TCRalphabeta/CD19-depleted stem cell transplant. The chain employs TRBV5-1 and TRBJ1-1, with D possibly matching TRBD1 (5 bases). This CDR3 reads CASSLGTLSPEAFF. The DNA for the CDR3 is TGCGCCAGCAGCTTGGGGACACTTAGCCCTGAAGCTTTCTTT.